Listed below are T cell receptor beta chains from one sample, sequenced in a study of vaccination effects on CD4 cells after COVID-19. Assay used: immunoSEQ multiplex PCR; TCRdb lists only in-frame clones, some missing. The top ten hold about two fifths of the sample, which has about 22,000 clones, about four fifths seen once. The antigens these receptors bind are not known. The specimen was CD4+ T cells from PBMCs cultured with a peptide pool, collected before COVID-19 vaccination. All receptors come from a human donor who had a prior SARS-CoV-2 infection. CDR3s include the opening cysteine and the closing phenylalanine or tryptophan. Fields, in order: D gene, J gene, V gene, clone size, CDR3 protein, CDR3 DNA. A D gene is named only where the DNA matches it firmly. Clone size, where shown, is once, few, many, or a class for clones that have expanded.

d_call: TRBD1
j_call: TRBJ2-7
v_call: TRBV13
clone_size: .
cdr3_aa: CASSLRGQGSPSGEQYF
cdr3_nt: TGTGCCAGCAGCTTGCGGGGACAGGGTTCCCCCTCCGGCGAGCAGTACTTC

d_call: TRBD1
j_call: TRBJ1-2
v_call: TRBV10-1
clone_size: .
cdr3_aa: CASSETRQGCGYTF
cdr3_nt: TGCGCCAGCAGTGAGACCCGACAGGGCTGCGGCTACACCTTC

d_call: .
j_call: TRBJ1-2
v_call: TRBV5-5
clone_size: .
cdr3_aa: CASSSYEGVKGYTF
cdr3_nt: TGTGCCAGCAGTTCCTATGAGGGGGTGAAGGGCTACACCTTC

d_call: TRBD1
j_call: TRBJ1-4
v_call: TRBV7-9
clone_size: .
cdr3_aa: CASSSGQGLNEKLFF
cdr3_nt: TGTGCCAGCAGCTCGGGACAGGGACTAAATGAAAAACTGTTTTTT

d_call: TRBD1
j_call: TRBJ1-2
v_call: TRBV28
clone_size: .
cdr3_aa: CASSPQGNYGYTF
cdr3_nt: TGTGCCAGCAGTCCACAGGGGAACTATGGCTACACCTTC

d_call: TRBD1
j_call: TRBJ2-5
v_call: TRBV18
clone_size: once
cdr3_aa: CASSLSRGHQETQYF
cdr3_nt: TGTGCCAGCTCACTTTCCAGGGGGCACCAAGAGACCCAGTACTTC

d_call: .
j_call: TRBJ2-3
v_call: TRBV28
clone_size: .
cdr3_aa: CASSRDWVGSTQYF
cdr3_nt: TGTGCCAGCAGTAGGGACTGGGTAGGGAGTACGCAGTATTTT

d_call: TRBD2
j_call: TRBJ2-5
v_call: TRBV19
clone_size: .
cdr3_aa: CASSIDRGGEYQETQYF
cdr3_nt: TGTGCCAGTAGTATCGACCGGGGGGGGGAGTACCAAGAGACCCAGTACTTC

d_call: .
j_call: TRBJ1-3
v_call: TRBV4-2
clone_size: .
cdr3_aa: CASSQRAMLTDTIYF
cdr3_nt: TGTGCCAGCAGCCAGAGGGCCATGCTGACGGACACCATATATTTT

d_call: .
j_call: TRBJ1-5
v_call: TRBV19
clone_size: once
cdr3_aa: CASSIRVQPQHF
cdr3_nt: TGTGCCAGTAGTATACGGGTTCAGCCCCAGCATTTT

d_call: TRBD2
j_call: TRBJ2-1
v_call: TRBV9
clone_size: .
cdr3_aa: CASSTATSGSQQFF
cdr3_nt: TGTGCCAGCAGCACCGCGACTAGCGGGAGTCAGCAGTTCTTC

d_call: TRBD1
j_call: TRBJ2-1
v_call: TRBV5-1
clone_size: .
cdr3_aa: CASSPGPGGAINEQFF
cdr3_nt: TGCGCCAGCAGCCCCGGCCCAGGGGGCGCGATCAATGAGCAGTTCTTC

d_call: TRBD2
j_call: TRBJ2-3
v_call: TRBV7-3
clone_size: .
cdr3_aa: CASSSGGGSTQYF
cdr3_nt: TGTGCCAGCAGCTCCGGGGGGGGGAGTACGCAGTATTTT

d_call: TRBD1
j_call: TRBJ1-1
v_call: TRBV4-2
clone_size: once
cdr3_aa: CASSLDRAGGTEAFF
cdr3_nt: TGTGCCAGCAGCCTCGACAGGGCGGGGGGCACTGAAGCTTTCTTT

d_call: .
j_call: TRBJ2-1
v_call: TRBV24-1
clone_size: .
cdr3_aa: CATSDSLTRDHSYNEQFF
cdr3_nt: TGTGCCACCAGTGATTCCCTTACCCGGGACCACTCCTACAATGAGCAGTTCTTC

d_call: TRBD1
j_call: TRBJ1-2
v_call: TRBV4-3
clone_size: .
cdr3_aa: CASSRDRGLANYGYTF
cdr3_nt: TGCGCCAGCAGCCGGGACAGGGGACTAGCTAACTATGGCTACACCTTC

d_call: .
j_call: TRBJ1-1
v_call: TRBV3-1/TRBV3-2
clone_size: .
cdr3_aa: CASSQELGRRAFF
cdr3_nt: TGTGCCAGCAGCCAAGAATTAGGGAGGAGAGCTTTCTTT

d_call: .
j_call: TRBJ1-2
v_call: TRBV7-9
clone_size: .
cdr3_aa: CATLLGADGYTF
cdr3_nt: TGTGCCACACTTTTAGGGGCAGATGGCTACACCTTC

d_call: TRBD2
j_call: TRBJ2-1
v_call: TRBV19
clone_size: .
cdr3_aa: CASSILTSGIGVEQFF
cdr3_nt: TGTGCCAGTAGTATCTTGACTAGCGGGATAGGGGTTGAGCAGTTCTTC

d_call: TRBD1
j_call: TRBJ1-2
v_call: TRBV6-5
clone_size: .
cdr3_aa: CASSRLTGEDGYTF
cdr3_nt: TGTGCCAGCAGCCGACTGACAGGGGAGGATGGCTACACCTTC

d_call: .
j_call: TRBJ2-1
v_call: TRBV5-8
clone_size: .
cdr3_aa: CASSFDSHSYNEQFF
cdr3_nt: TGTGCCAGCAGCTTCGACTCTCACTCCTACAATGAGCAGTTCTTC

d_call: .
j_call: TRBJ1-2
v_call: TRBV5-4
clone_size: .
cdr3_aa: CASSLGAWYGYTF
cdr3_nt: TGTGCCAGCAGCTTGGGGGCATGGTATGGCTACACCTTC

d_call: TRBD2
j_call: TRBJ2-7
v_call: TRBV5-3
clone_size: .
cdr3_aa: CARSLDLAGGIAYEQYF
cdr3_nt: TGTGCCAGAAGCTTGGACCTAGCGGGGGGGATTGCCTACGAGCAGTACTTC

d_call: TRBD2
j_call: TRBJ2-3
v_call: TRBV5-4
clone_size: .
cdr3_aa: CASSTSSGRGADTQYF
cdr3_nt: TGTGCCAGCAGCACCAGTAGCGGGAGGGGCGCAGATACGCAGTATTTT

d_call: TRBD2
j_call: TRBJ2-7
v_call: TRBV5-6
clone_size: .
cdr3_aa: CASSFFGGTVYEQYF
cdr3_nt: TGTGCCAGCAGCTTTTTCGGGGGGACGGTGTACGAGCAGTACTTC

d_call: .
j_call: TRBJ2-7
v_call: TRBV3-1/TRBV3-2
clone_size: .
cdr3_aa: CASSRSQGIPPYEQYF
cdr3_nt: TGTGCCAGCAGCCGGTCGCAGGGGATCCCCCCCTACGAGCAGTACTTC

d_call: .
j_call: TRBJ2-1
v_call: TRBV5-1
clone_size: .
cdr3_aa: CASSSRGGDEQFF
cdr3_nt: TGCGCCAGCAGCTCCCGGGGCGGGGATGAGCAGTTCTTC

d_call: .
j_call: TRBJ2-3
v_call: TRBV12-3/TRBV12-4
clone_size: .
cdr3_aa: CASSLWGADTQYF
cdr3_nt: TGTGCCAGCAGTTTGTGGGGTGCAGATACGCAGTATTTT

d_call: .
j_call: TRBJ2-3
v_call: TRBV10-3
clone_size: .
cdr3_aa: CAIRRDATSTDTQYF
cdr3_nt: TGTGCCATCAGAAGGGACGCCACTAGCACAGATACGCAGTATTTT

d_call: TRBD1
j_call: TRBJ2-2
v_call: TRBV30
clone_size: .
cdr3_aa: CALRGGSTNTGELFF
cdr3_nt: TGTGCCCTCCGAGGGGGCTCGACGAACACCGGGGAGCTGTTTTTT

d_call: TRBD2
j_call: TRBJ2-3
v_call: TRBV2
clone_size: once
cdr3_aa: CASSEGRAGGADTQYF
cdr3_nt: TGTGCCAGCAGTGAAGGACGGGCGGGAGGAGCAGATACGCAGTATTTT

d_call: .
j_call: TRBJ1-5
v_call: TRBV10-1
clone_size: .
cdr3_aa: CASDPAFRDFPRDQPQHF
cdr3_nt: TGCGCCAGCGATCCCGCCTTTCGGGACTTCCCGCGGGATCAGCCCCAGCATTTT

d_call: TRBD1
j_call: TRBJ2-7
v_call: TRBV28
clone_size: .
cdr3_aa: CASSPGTGNGYEQYF
cdr3_nt: TGTGCCAGCAGTCCGGGGACAGGGAACGGCTACGAGCAGTACTTC

d_call: .
j_call: TRBJ1-5
v_call: TRBV7-2
clone_size: .
cdr3_aa: CASSLAPTSPQGRSNQPQHF
cdr3_nt: TGTGCCAGCAGCTTAGCGCCGACAAGCCCGCAGGGGCGCTCCAATCAGCCCCAGCATTTT

d_call: .
j_call: TRBJ2-3
v_call: TRBV6-4
clone_size: .
cdr3_aa: CASSDGVGATDTQYF
cdr3_nt: TGTGCCAGCAGTGACGGGGTGGGGGCCACAGATACGCAGTATTTT

d_call: .
j_call: TRBJ2-1
v_call: TRBV1
clone_size: .
cdr3_aa: CTSSQDNLAGVYNEQFF
cdr3_nt: TGCACCAGCAGCCAAGATAATCTAGCGGGGGTCTACAATGAGCAGTTCTTC

d_call: .
j_call: TRBJ1-1
v_call: TRBV5-1
clone_size: .
cdr3_aa: CASRIQDGGNTEAFF
cdr3_nt: TGCGCCAGCAGAATTCAGGACGGGGGGAACACTGAAGCTTTCTTT

d_call: .
j_call: TRBJ2-1
v_call: TRBV2
clone_size: .
cdr3_aa: CASSEPTDADEQFF
cdr3_nt: TGTGCCAGCAGTGAACCCACCGATGCGGATGAGCAGTTCTTC

d_call: TRBD2
j_call: TRBJ2-2
v_call: TRBV11-2
clone_size: .
cdr3_aa: CASSQTSGRSTGELFF
cdr3_nt: TGTGCCAGCAGCCAGACTAGCGGGAGAAGTACCGGGGAGCTGTTTTTT

d_call: TRBD1
j_call: TRBJ1-1
v_call: TRBV6-1
clone_size: .
cdr3_aa: CASSEGDRVYTEAFF
cdr3_nt: TGTGCCAGCAGTGAGGGGGACAGAGTATACACTGAAGCTTTCTTT

d_call: TRBD2
j_call: TRBJ2-3
v_call: TRBV9
clone_size: .
cdr3_aa: CASSSTSGSLWGTDTQYF
cdr3_nt: TGTGCCAGCAGCTCGACTAGCGGGAGCCTTTGGGGGACAGATACGCAGTATTTT

d_call: .
j_call: TRBJ1-2
v_call: TRBV6-2/TRBV6-3
clone_size: .
cdr3_aa: CASSYMDRGYTF
cdr3_nt: TGTGCCAGCAGTTACATGGATCGCGGCTACACCTTC

d_call: .
j_call: TRBJ1-5
v_call: TRBV19
clone_size: few
cdr3_aa: CASRDPLRGRNQPQHF
cdr3_nt: TGTGCCAGTAGAGATCCATTAAGGGGTCGCAATCAGCCCCAGCATTTT